The 23 T cell receptor beta chains in this list originate from one sample, sequenced in a study of blood T cell repertoires in COVID-19. Assay used: immunoSEQ multiplex PCR; TCRdb lists only in-frame clones, some missing. This table has under 300,000 clones, less than 90% appearing once. The source material was peripheral blood. The receptors stem from a man in his 60s who had recovered from COVID-19.

J is TRBJ2-3 and V is TRBV5-1; 7 bases line up with TRBD1. The CDR3 covers 14 residues. The V gene end was trimmed by 1 base and the J gene end by 4 bases; junction bases not matched to a gene: 3. Per germline, CDR1 SGHRS and CDR2 YFSETQ. The CDR3 spells CASSLLQGADTQYF. The CDR3, as DNA: TGCGCCAGCAGCTTGCTCCAGGGGGCAGATACGCAGTATTTT.

V and J are TRBV19 and TRBJ2-7, with 13 bases lining up with TRBD2. The length of the CDR3 is 17 residues. Germline V gene data show CDR1 as LNHDA and CDR2 as SQIVND (reference sequence). V was pared by 6 bases and J by 4 bases, with 12 bases of the junction left unmatched. The CDR3 nucleotides are TGTGCCAGTAGCACTACTAGCGGGGGGGCCCCAGTTTACGAGCAGTACTTC. Protein sequence: CASSTTSGGAPVYEQYF. The full variable domain, in which reference TRBV19 and TRBJ2-7 provide the parts outside the CDR3, is DGGITQSPKYLFRKEGQNVTLSCEQNLNHDAMYWYRQDPGQGLRLIYYSQIVNDFQKGDIAEGYSVSREKKESFPLTVTSAQKNPTAFYLCASSTTSGGAPVYEQYFGPGTRLTVT.

The chain uses TRBV29-1 and TRBJ2-7; 8 bases match TRBD1. There are 14 residues in the CDR3. Germline V gene lookup returns CDR1 SQVTM and CDR2 ANQGSEA. J was trimmed by 5 bases and V by 3 bases; bases with no gene match: 9. The CDR3 protein is CSVDGQGAFNEQYF. The CDR3 coding sequence is TGCAGCGTTGATGGCCAGGGGGCTTTCAACGAGCAGTACTTC.

This clone showed up just once. V usage is TRBV4-1 and J usage is TRBJ2-5; 13 positions agree with TRBD2. This CDR3 is built from 16 residues. V lost 1 base and J lost 4; bases outside the gene matches: 3. From germline, CDR1 is MGHRA and CDR2 YSYEKL. The CDR3 here is CASSQGTSGGLETQYF. CDR3 DNA: TGCGCCAGCAGCCAAGGGACTAGCGGGGGTCTAGAGACCCAGTACTTC.

This rearrangement joins TRBV7-2 to TRBJ2-2, with TRBD2 matching 7 bases. The CDR3 loop spans 15 amino acids. The junction had 8 bases not matched to a gene; V was cut back by 8 bases and J by 2 bases. CDR1 is SGHTA, CDR2 FQGNSA, per germline. In DNA, the CDR3 is TGTGCCAGCCGGCGGGGAGCGGGAAACACCGGGGAGCTGTTTTTT. This sequence encodes CASRRGAGNTGELFF.

The chain recombines TRBV18 with TRBJ2-5, with TRBD2 identical over 11 bases. This CDR3 has 18 residues. The germline V gene has CDR1 KGHSH and CDR2 LQKENI. Unmatched junction bases numbered 10, after V lost 3 bases and J lost 1 base. The CDR3 DNA follows: TGTGCCAGCTCACCTTTGCCCGGACTAGCGGGTGGCCAAGAGACCCAGTACTTC. Its translation is CASSPLPGLAGGQETQYF. The complete variable domain, with remaining parts taken from reference TRBV18 and TRBJ2-5, reads NAGVMQNPRHLVRRRGQEARLRCSPMKGHSHVYWYRQLPEEGLKFMVYLQKENIIDESGMPKERFSAEFPKEGPSILRIQQVVRGDSAAYFCASSPLPGLAGGQETQYFGPGTRLLVL.

The chain links TRBV14 to TRBJ1-4; D is perhaps TRBD1 (5 bases). The germline V gene encodes CDR1 SGHDN and CDR2 FVKESK. This CDR3 has 14 amino acids. Trimming left V 3 bases short and J 5 bases short, with 10 bases between. Here the CDR3 reads CASSHLGGNEKLFF. CDR3 nucleotide sequence: TGTGCCAGCAGCCACCTTGGGGGGAATGAAAAACTGTTTTTT.

This chain uses TRBV7-3 with TRBJ2-5; TRBD2 agrees at 7 bases. The CDR3 runs 16 residues. Looked up from germline, CDR1 is SGHTA and CDR2 is FQGTGA. With V trimmed by 2 bases and J by 2 bases, 8 bases remained unmatched. The CDR3 protein is CASSLLPGGNQETQYF. CDR3 nucleotides: TGTGCCAGCAGCTTATTGCCGGGGGGAAATCAAGAGACCCAGTACTTC.

This clone was picked up one time. The chain has TRBV29-1 and TRBJ2-2, with D unresolved. The V gene lost 3 bases and the J gene lost 5 bases, with 4 bases spanning the gap. Looked up from germline, CDR1 is SQVTM and CDR2 is ANQGSEA. The CDR3 consists of 11 residues. The CDR3 loop is CSVESTGELFF. The DNA of the CDR3 is TGCAGCGTTGAGAGTACCGGGGAGCTGTTTTTT.

J is TRBJ1-5 and V is TRBV18; 9 bases match TRBD1. This CDR3 is built from 15 residues. Trimming removed 6 bases from V and 4 bases from J; junction bases left unmatched: 7. CDR1 KGHSH and CDR2 LQKENI come from the germline V gene. CDR3 sequence reads: CASSAGTGNNQPQHF. The CDR3 region has the DNA TGTGCCAGCTCCGCCGGGACAGGGAATAATCAGCCCCAGCATTTT.

The chain links TRBV30 to TRBJ2-2; 16 bases agree with TRBD2. The CDR3 has 18 residues. Looked up from germline, CDR1 is GTSNPN and CDR2 is SVGIG (reference sequence). V gave up 3 bases and J gave up 7 bases; unmatched junction bases: 11. This chain's CDR3 is CAWRTQGLAGGRSGELFF. In DNA form, the CDR3 reads TGTGCCTGGAGGACCCAGGGACTAGCGGGGGGGCGTAGCGGGGAGCTGTTTTTT.

The chain uses TRBV6-5 and TRBJ2-3; a possible D gene is TRBD2 (6 bases). V was cut by 8 bases and J by 3 bases, with 18 bases left in between. The CDR3 is made up of 15 amino acids. Germline CDR1 is MNHEY and CDR2 is SVGAGI. CDR3: CASGYNGGVTDTQYF. DNA of the CDR3: TGTGCCAGCGGCTATAACGGGGGAGTAACAGATACGCAGTATTTT.

About this clone itself: This specimen includes other DNA sequences encoding the same CDR3. The genes are TRBV19 and TRBJ2-7, with D maybe TRBD2 (5 bases). V lost 4 bases, J lost 2 bases, and 15 bases lay in between. Germline V CDR1 and CDR2: LNHDA, SQIVND (reference sequence). The CDR3 covers 15 residues. The DNA of the CDR3 is TGTGCCAGTAGTACGGGAACGGGTGCGACCTACGAGCAGTACTTC. Amino acid sequence: CASSTGTGATYEQYF. Full variable domain (remainder filled in from reference TRBV19 and TRBJ2-7): DGGITQSPKYLFRKEGQNVTLSCEQNLNHDAMYWYRQDPGQGLRLIYYSQIVNDFQKGDIAEGYSVSREKKESFPLTVTSAQKNPTAFYLCASSTGTGATYEQYFGPGTRLTVT.

The chain carries TRBV24-1 and TRBJ2-1; 8 bases fit TRBD1. Germline CDR1 is KGHDR and CDR2 is SFDVKD. CDR3 size: 15 residues. With 7 bases clipped from V and 5 bases from J, the junction kept 9 bases outside the gene matches. The CDR3 reads CATSYQGAPDNEQFF. CDR3 DNA: TGTGCCACCAGCTACCAGGGGGCGCCGGACAATGAGCAGTTCTTC.

V usage is TRBV7-8 and J usage is TRBJ1-1, with D hard to call. Trimming removed 2 bases at V and 2 bases at J, with 12 bases between. The V gene's germline CDR1 is SGHVS and CDR2 FQNEAQ. The CDR3 sequence is 15 residues long. DNA of the CDR3: TGTGCCAGCAGCTTAATATCGAAGCAAAACACTGAAGCTTTCTTT. Translated: CASSLISKQNTEAFF.

The chain carries TRBV5-4 and TRBJ2-7; TRBD1 might be the D (8 bases). The CDR3 is 15 residues long. Looked up from germline, CDR1 is SGHNT and CDR2 is YYREEE (reference sequence). Trimming removed 4 bases from V and 6 bases from J, with 20 bases in between. The CDR3 DNA follows: TGTGCCAGCAGCCCGGGAGGACAGGGATGGGGCGAGCAGTACTTC. It encodes CASSPGGQGWGEQYF.

The V and J genes are TRBV5-1 and TRBJ2-7, with TRBD1 matching over 11 bases. Per the germline V gene, CDR1 is SGHRS and CDR2 is YFSETQ. V shed 2 bases, J shed 1 base, and the junction held 5 bases outside the gene matches. CDR3 length: 16 amino acids. The CDR3 spells CASSFAGQGASYEQYF. In nucleotides, the CDR3 is TGCGCCAGCAGCTTCGCAGGACAGGGGGCGTCCTACGAGCAGTACTTC.

The V gene is TRBV7-9, the J gene TRBJ2-1; D possibly corresponds to TRBD2 (5 bases). The germline CDR1 and CDR2 sequences are SEHNR and FQNEAQ (reference sequence). The CDR3 loop spans 15 amino acids. Trimming pared 1 base from V and 1 base from J, leaving 8 bases between. CDR3 amino acids: CASSLVSGSYNEQFF. CDR3 nucleotide sequence: TGTGCCAGCAGCTTAGTCTCGGGGTCCTACAATGAGCAGTTCTTC. The full variable domain, in which reference TRBV7-9 and TRBJ2-1 provide the parts outside the CDR3, is DTGVSQNPRHKITKRGQNVTFRCDPISEHNRLYWYRQTLGQGPEFLTYFQNEAQLEKSRLLSDRFSAERPKGSFSTLEIQRTEQGDSAMYLCASSLVSGSYNEQFFGPGTRLTVL.

V gene TRBV5-1 combines with J gene TRBJ2-2; D is possibly TRBD2 (6 bases). With 2 bases removed from V and 7 bases from J, the gap between germline ends came to 15 bases. This CDR3 is built from 15 residues. CDR1 and CDR2 (germline): SGHRS, YFSETQ. This CDR3 is CASSLMGRDFGELFF. The DNA for the CDR3 is TGCGCCAGCAGCTTAATGGGCAGGGACTTCGGGGAGCTGTTTTTT.

This chain links TRBV3-1 (or the pseudogene TRBV3-2) with TRBJ2-7; 9 bases align to TRBD1. CDR3 length equals 20 residues. Germline CDR1 and CDR2: LGHDT and YNNKEL (reference sequence). The V gene end was trimmed by 2 bases and the J gene end by 0 bases; junction bases not matched to a gene: 17. The CDR3 DNA sequence: TGTGCCAGCAGCCAAAGTCCGGGACAGGGAGGCCGAGGGGGCTCCTACGAGCAGTACTTC. Translating gives CASSQSPGQGGRGGSYEQYF.

V and J are TRBV14 and TRBJ1-1, with 7 bases identical to TRBD1. Looked up from germline, CDR1 is SGHDN and CDR2 is FVKESK. The CDR3 totals 20 residues. V shed 4 bases, J shed 7 bases, and the junction held 27 bases outside the gene matches. The CDR3 reads CASSPRKISWDSRGKGEAFF. As DNA, the CDR3 is TGTGCCAGCAGCCCTCGGAAGATTAGTTGGGACAGCAGGGGAAAGGGTGAAGCTTTCTTT.

This clone was observed a few times. The chain is built from TRBV2 and TRBJ1-2; D unclear. CDR3 length: 16 amino acids. Germline CDR1 and CDR2: SNHLY and FYNNEI. The V gene lost 2 bases and the J gene lost 1 base, with 14 bases spanning the gap. The CDR3 sequence is CASSESSLGRNYGYTF. DNA of the CDR3: TGTGCCAGCAGTGAATCGTCTTTGGGCCGTAACTATGGCTACACCTTC.

The chain joins TRBV13 to TRBJ2-1; TRBD2 matches 10 bases. Germline trimming cut 5 bases from V and 5 bases from J; bases unmatched to any gene: 6. Germline V gene lookup returns CDR1 PRHDT and CDR2 FYEKMQ (reference sequence). The CDR3 has 15 residues. CDR3 protein: CASSQTSGFHNEQFF. The CDR3 coding sequence is TGTGCCAGCAGCCAGACTAGCGGGTTCCACAATGAGCAGTTCTTC. Looking up the rest from reference TRBV13 and TRBJ2-1 gives the full variable domain: AAGVIQSPRHLIKEKRETATLKCYPIPRHDTVYWYQQGPGQDPQFLISFYEKMQSDKGSIPDRFSAQQFSDYHSELNMSSLELGDSALYFCASSQTSGFHNEQFFGPGTRLTVL.